A single sample gave rise to the 13 T cell receptor beta chains below, sequenced in a study of blood T cell repertoires in COVID-19. Assay used: immunoSEQ multiplex PCR; TCRdb lists only in-frame clones, some missing. The top ten hold approximately 1.5% of the sample, which has a few hundred thousand clones, approximately 90% seen once. The sample comprised PBMCs or T cells enriched from blood (not recorded which). The receptors originated from a woman under 30 who had been exposed to COVID-19.

V and J are TRBV5-1 and TRBJ1-4; D not resolved. The germline V gene encodes CDR1 SGHRS and CDR2 YFSETQ. Trimming took 3 bases from V and 2 from J, leaving 8 bases between them. The CDR3 has 14 residues. The CDR3 DNA is TGCGCCAGCAGCTCCCGGTCCACTAATGAAAAACTGTTTTTT. This codes for CASSSRSTNEKLFF.

Comment on this clone: This same CDR3 is encoded by further DNA sequences in the sample. This rearrangement joins TRBV18 to TRBJ1-2, with a tentative D call TRBD1 (6 bases). V was clipped by 2 bases and J by 6 bases, with 7 bases between them. The CDR3 is 12 residues long. Per the germline V gene, CDR1 is KGHSH and CDR2 is LQKENI. CDR3 in DNA: TGTGCCAGCTCACCAAGACAGGATGGCTACACCTTC. Its protein is CASSPRQDGYTF.

The chain joins TRBV10-3 to TRBJ2-3; 7 nucleotides match TRBD1. Trimming cost V 6 bases and J 0 bases; bases outside gene matches: 6. From germline, CDR1 is ENHRY and CDR2 SYGVKD. The CDR3 loop spans 15 amino acids. Here the CDR3 reads CAISPGTVSTDTQYF. Written as DNA, the CDR3 is TGTGCCATCAGCCCCGGGACAGTCAGCACAGATACGCAGTATTTT.

The chain couples TRBV18 to TRBJ1-3; no firm D call. The CDR3 is made up of 15 amino acids. With 2 bases removed from V and 0 bases from J, the gap between germline ends came to 8 bases. Germline V gene sequence: CDR1 KGHSH, CDR2 LQKENI. This CDR3 is CASSPSQFSGNTIYF. The DNA of the CDR3 is TGTGCCAGCTCACCATCGCAGTTCTCTGGAAACACCATATATTTT.

V gene TRBV4-2 combines with J gene TRBJ2-3; 7 nucleotides align to TRBD2. Looked up from germline, CDR1 is LGHNA and CDR2 is YNFKEQ. The CDR3 is made up of 16 amino acids. Losses at the gene ends were 3 bases for V and 4 bases for J; bases not matched to a gene: 10. The CDR3 bases are TGTGCCAGCAGCCATGAACGGGACTATACAGCAGATACGCAGTATTTT. Protein: CASSHERDYTADTQYF.

V gene TRBV11-2 combines with J gene TRBJ2-1; 9 positions agree with TRBD2. Germline V gives CDR1 SGHAT, CDR2 FQNNGV. The CDR3 totals 15 residues. After removal of 4 bases from V and 6 bases from J, the junction contained 7 bases not matched to a gene. The CDR3 loop reads CASSSGGRGGNEQFF. The CDR3 DNA reads as TGTGCCAGCAGCTCCGGCGGGAGGGGGGGCAATGAGCAGTTCTTC.

Details on this clone: This sample also contains other DNA sequences that code for the same CDR3. The V and J genes are TRBV28 and TRBJ2-7; 8 bases match TRBD2. J was trimmed by 4 bases and V by 7 bases; bases with no gene match: 3. Germline V CDR1 and CDR2: MDHEN, SYDVKM. This CDR3 comprises 12 residues. The CDR3 DNA sequence: TGTGCCAGCAATAGCGGGACGTACGAGCAGTACTTC. Protein sequence: CASNSGTYEQYF.

The rearrangement uses TRBV5-1 and TRBJ1-6, with D possibly being TRBD1 (5 bases). The CDR3 runs to 19 residues. V lost 4 bases and J lost 0, with 20 bases in between. From germline, CDR1 is SGHRS and CDR2 YFSETQ. The CDR3 sequence is CASSLAGGESRSYNSPLHF. The CDR3 bases are TGCGCCAGCAGCCTGGCAGGAGGGGAGAGTCGCTCCTATAATTCACCCCTCCACTTT.

The V call is TRBV7-2, the J call TRBJ2-6; 12 bases are shared with TRBD2. The CDR3 loop spans 19 amino acids. V dropped 1 base and J dropped 2; count of bases not matched to a gene: 6. The V gene's germline CDR1 is SGHTA and CDR2 FQGNSA. The CDR3 region has the DNA TGTGCCAGCAGCTTAGTCGGACTAGCGGGAACTGCTGGGGCCAACGTCCTGACTTTC. Its translation: CASSLVGLAGTAGANVLTF.

The V gene is TRBV7-2, the J gene TRBJ1-5; TRBD1 agrees at 8 bases. There are 15 residues in the CDR3. V was pared by 4 bases and J by 1 base, with 3 bases of the junction left unmatched. The germline V gene has CDR1 SGHTA and CDR2 FQGNSA. For the CDR3, the DNA is TGTGCCAGCAGCTCTCGGACAGGGAGCAATCAGCCCCAGCATTTT. Translated, it gives CASSSRTGSNQPQHF.

In this sample, this clone turned up many times. The chain couples TRBV6-1 to TRBJ2-3; 10 bases are shared with TRBD2. This CDR3 has 16 amino acids. V shed 3 bases, J shed 5 bases, and the junction held 8 bases outside the gene matches. The germline CDR1 and CDR2 sequences are MNHNS and SASEGT. The CDR3: CASSDPAGGPGDTQYF. The CDR3 DNA reads as TGTGCCAGCAGTGACCCAGCGGGAGGGCCGGGAGATACGCAGTATTTT.

The CDR3 here is CSASSGTGANQPQHF. CDR3 coding DNA: TGCAGTGCTAGTTCAGGGACAGGGGCTAATCAGCCCCAGCATTTT. The chain links TRBV20-1 to TRBJ1-5, with 10 bases aligning to TRBD1. The V gene's germline CDR1 is DFQATT and CDR2 SNEGSKA (reference sequence). The CDR3 loop spans 15 amino acids. V shed 3 bases, J shed 4 bases, and the junction held 6 bases outside the gene matches.

V gene TRBV29-1 combines with J gene TRBJ2-1, with 10 nucleotides matching TRBD2. The V segment lost 2 bases and the J segment 8 bases; nucleotides outside the gene matches: 3. This CDR3 comprises 13 residues. Germline V CDR1 and CDR2: SQVTM, ANQGSEA. In DNA, the CDR3 is TGCAGCGTTGAATTACTAGCGGGGCATGAGCAGTTCTTC. This codes for CSVELLAGHEQFF.